These 20 T cell receptor beta chains were sequenced from one sample in a study of cytomegalovirus exposure and HLA in healthy donors. Both 60 Vbeta primers and 13 Jbeta primers went into the PCR. Here immunoSEQ multiplex PCR was the method, and the copy in TCRdb shows in-frame clones only, minus some. The sample has under 200,000 clones, about 63% seen once. What was sequenced was PBMCs. These receptors came from a middle-aged woman in good health and CMV-seropositive.

This chain joins TRBV4-1 and TRBJ2-5; D possibly corresponds to TRBD1 (5 bases). The end of the DNA fits TRBJ2-7 better, so the J call may be wrong. The CDR3 contains 15 residues. CDR1 is MGHRA and CDR2 is YSYEKL in the germline V gene. The CDR3, as DNA: TGCGCCAGCAGCCAAGGGCTAGACAGCTCCTACGAGCAGTACTTC. It encodes CASSQGLDSSYEQYF.

The sample holds a few counts of this clone. CDR3 amino acids: CASSLQGFHEQYF. In nucleotides, the CDR3 is TGTGCCAGCAGCTTACAGGGTTTCCACGAGCAGTACTTC. The chain links TRBV5-4 to TRBJ2-7; TRBD1 might be the D (6 bases). V lost 2 bases and J lost 5, with 11 bases in between. Germline V CDR1 and CDR2: SGHNT, YYREEE (reference sequence). This CDR3 has 13 amino acids.

The rearrangement links TRBV7-8 to TRBJ2-3; TRBD2 aligns across 8 bases. The V segment lost 0 bases and the J segment 4 bases; nucleotides outside the gene matches: 6. The germline gives CDR1 SGHVS, CDR2 FQNEAQ. The CDR3 spans 16 residues. CDR3 coding DNA: TGTGCCAGCAGCTTAGCGATGCGGGAGGTGGCAGATACGCAGTATTTT. This gives the protein CASSLAMREVADTQYF.

The rearrangement joins TRBV5-4 to TRBJ2-3; perhaps TRBD2 as D (5 bases). Trimming shortened V by 1 base and J by 1 base, and 10 bases separated the two germline ends. This CDR3 has 15 amino acids. Germline V gene data show CDR1 as SGHNT and CDR2 as YYREEE (reference sequence). The chain's CDR3 is CASSLSGRGTDTQYF. In nucleotides, the CDR3 is TGTGCCAGCAGCTTGTCGGGAAGGGGCACAGATACGCAGTATTTT. Together with reference TRBV5-4 and TRBJ2-3, the CDR3 gives the full variable domain: ETGVTQSPTHLIKTRGQQVTLRCSSQSGHNTVSWYQQALGQGPQFIFQYYREEENGRGNFPPRFSGLQFPNYSSELNVNALELDDSALYLCASSLSGRGTDTQYFGPGTRLTVL.

The rearrangement joins TRBV7-3 to TRBJ1-1; 10 bases fit TRBD1. The CDR3 is 14 residues long. Trimming removed 5 bases from V and 5 bases from J; junction bases left unmatched: 5. Per germline, CDR1 SGHTA and CDR2 FQGTGA. CDR3 residues: CASSPGQGRTEAFF. CDR3 bases: TGTGCCAGCAGCCCGGGACAGGGGAGGACTGAAGCTTTCTTT.

The V and J genes are TRBV4-1 and TRBJ2-5, with D perhaps TRBD1 (8 bases). The V end was cut by 4 bases, the J end by 4 bases, with 13 bases between. Per germline, CDR1 MGHRA and CDR2 YSYEKL. The CDR3 length is 14 residues. CDR3 nucleotide sequence: TGCGCCAGCAGCCCACAGGGGGGGGGAGAGACCCAGTACTTC. Its translation is CASSPQGGGETQYF.

The chain links TRBV6-5 to TRBJ2-1; TRBD2 aligns across 7 bases. J was trimmed by 4 bases and V by 2 bases; bases with no gene match: 5. Germline loops: CDR1 MNHEY, CDR2 SVGAGI. The CDR3 is 15 amino acids. The CDR3 region is CASSYGGGAYNEQFF. CDR3 coding DNA: TGTGCCAGCAGTTACGGGGGAGGGGCGTACAATGAGCAGTTCTTC.

The rearrangement joins TRBV5-6 to TRBJ1-2, with TRBD1 matching 10 bases. Germline lookup yields CDR1 SGHDT and CDR2 YYEEEE. The CDR3 has 14 residues. The junction had 3 bases not matched to a gene; V was cut back by 4 bases and J by 3 bases. The CDR3 spells CASSGTGVDYGYTF. The CDR3 coding sequence is TGTGCCAGCAGCGGGACAGGGGTGGACTATGGCTACACCTTC.

This clone has a single count. This chain connects TRBV10-3 to TRBJ1-1; D is unclear. Trimming stripped 4 bases from V and 3 bases from J, with 15 bases between. Germline V gene sequence: CDR1 ENHRY, CDR2 SYGVKD. The CDR3 is 15 amino acids. The CDR3 sequence: CAISAYRESDTEAFF. In DNA, the CDR3 is TGTGCCATCAGTGCCTACCGGGAGTCGGACACTGAAGCTTTCTTT.

The chain carries TRBV5-1 and TRBJ2-5; D is unclear. Per the germline V gene, CDR1 is SGHRS and CDR2 is YFSETQ. The CDR3 is 14 residues long. The germline V and J ends were trimmed by 4 bases and 2 bases, with 12 bases remaining between them. CDR3 residues: CASSPFPIQETQYF. CDR3 DNA sequence: TGCGCCAGCAGCCCATTCCCCATTCAAGAGACCCAGTACTTC.

The chain is built from TRBV27 and TRBJ2-7; TRBD1 matches 8 bases. This CDR3 has 14 residues. Germline assignment: CDR1 MNHEY and CDR2 SMNVEV (reference sequence). Trimming cost V 6 bases and J 2 bases; bases outside gene matches: 6. The CDR3 DNA sequence: TGTGCCAGCAGCTGGGACAGGCAGCCCTACGAGCAGTACTTC. It specifies CASSWDRQPYEQYF.

The chain couples TRBV19 to TRBJ2-1, with D possibly matching TRBD2 (5 bases). The CDR3 is 15 amino acids. Germline CDR1 and CDR2: LNHDA and SQIVND (reference sequence). Trimming pared 6 bases from V and 4 bases from J, leaving 16 bases between. The DNA of the CDR3 is TGTGCCAGTAGGAACCCAGGACGGACTTACAATGAGCAGTTCTTC. Protein product: CASRNPGRTYNEQFF.

V is TRBV5-3 and J is TRBJ1-5; a weak D match, TRBD1 (5 bases). TRBV5-3 is labeled an ORF, and its function is uncertain. The CDR3 consists of 15 residues. The V gene lost 7 bases and the J gene lost 5 bases, with 19 bases spanning the gap. The DNA for the CDR3 is TGTGCCAGACCCCCTAGGGGAGGCGTCTATCAGCCCCAGCATTTT. Protein: CARPPRGGVYQPQHF.

The chain employs TRBV13 and TRBJ1-2; 7 bases map to TRBD1. Germline V lookup: CDR1 PRHDT, CDR2 FYEKMQ (reference sequence). The CDR3 is 16 amino acids. J was trimmed by 5 bases and V by 1 base; bases with no gene match: 10. The CDR3 region is CASSLEGDIQGYGYTF. CDR3 in DNA: TGTGCCAGCAGCTTAGAGGGAGACATACAGGGGTATGGCTACACCTTC.

The rearrangement joins TRBV5-1 to TRBJ1-2, with 7 bases matching TRBD1. Losses at the gene ends were 9 bases for V and 8 bases for J; bases not matched to a gene: 13. Germline CDR1 is SGHRS and CDR2 is YFSETQ. The CDR3 contains 13 residues. The CDR3 nucleotides read TGCGCCACCGCCTTGCAGGGGGGCAGGGGCTACACCTTC. It is translated as CATALQGGRGYTF. Drawing the rest from reference TRBV5-1 and TRBJ1-2, the complete variable domain is KAGVTQTPRYLIKTRGQQVTLSCSPISGHRSVSWYQQTPGQGLQFLFEYFSETQRNKGNFPGRFSGRQFSNSRSEMNVSTLELGDSALYLCATALQGGRGYTFGSGTRLTVV.

This clone has only one observation. J is TRBJ2-1 and V is TRBV29-1, with 11 bases identical to TRBD2. Germline CDR1 is SQVTM and CDR2 is ANQGSEA. The CDR3 is 14 amino acids. The trim removed 2 bases at V and 9 bases at J, leaving 6 bases unmatched. The CDR3 nucleotides are TGCAGCGTTGAAATGTCACTAGCGGGAGCTGAGCAGTTCTTC. Amino acids: CSVEMSLAGAEQFF.

The chain recombines TRBV7-9 with TRBJ2-7; TRBD1 matches 9 bases. The germline CDR1 and CDR2 sequences are SEHNR and FQNEAQ (reference sequence). This CDR3 region has 12 residues. CDR3 in DNA: TGTTCCACCTCGGGACAGGGTTACGAGCAGTACTTC. Translation: CSTSGQGYEQYF.

For this clone: The junction does not match germline at one end; this may be a read error. The rearrangement links TRBV4-3 to TRBJ1-1; D is uncertain. Germline CDR1 reads LGHNA; CDR2 reads YSLEER. The CDR3 consists of 15 residues. CDR3 coding DNA: TGCGCCAGCAGCCAAGAAGCGGCTATGAACCCTGAAGCTTTCTTT. Encoded protein: CASSQEAAMNPEAFF.

This clone was seen just once. The chain recombines TRBV7-9 with TRBJ2-7, with TRBD2 matching over 7 bases. The junction had 5 bases not matched to a gene; V was cut back by 2 bases and J by 1 base. Germline CDR1 and CDR2: SEHNR and FQNEAQ (reference sequence). There are 15 residues in the CDR3. The CDR3 nucleotides are TGTGCCAGCAGCTTATGGCGGGGGTCGTCCTACGAGCAGTACTTC. Its protein is CASSLWRGSSYEQYF.

This sequence joins TRBV9 and TRBJ2-5; D might be TRBD1 (5 bases). Trimming stripped 0 bases from V and 5 bases from J, with 8 bases between. Germline V CDR1 and CDR2: SGDLS, YYNGEE. The CDR3 runs to 13 residues. CDR3 sequence: CASSVAAGETQYF. CDR3 coding DNA: TGTGCCAGCAGCGTAGCAGCAGGGGAGACCCAGTACTTC.